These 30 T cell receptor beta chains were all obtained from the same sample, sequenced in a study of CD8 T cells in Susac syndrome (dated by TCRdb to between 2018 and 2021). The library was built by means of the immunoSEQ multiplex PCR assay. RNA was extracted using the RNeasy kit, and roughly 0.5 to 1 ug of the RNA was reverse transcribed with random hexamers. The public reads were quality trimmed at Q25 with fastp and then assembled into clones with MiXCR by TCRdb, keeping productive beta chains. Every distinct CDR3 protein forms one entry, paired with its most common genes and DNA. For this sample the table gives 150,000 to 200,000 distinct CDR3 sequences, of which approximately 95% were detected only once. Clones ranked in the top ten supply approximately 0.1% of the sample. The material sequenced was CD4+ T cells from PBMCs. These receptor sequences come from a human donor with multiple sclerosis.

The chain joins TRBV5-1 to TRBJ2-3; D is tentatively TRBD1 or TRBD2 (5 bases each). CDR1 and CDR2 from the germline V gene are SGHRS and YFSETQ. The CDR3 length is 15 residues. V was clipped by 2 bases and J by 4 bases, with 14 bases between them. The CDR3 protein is CASSFGTRGADTQYF. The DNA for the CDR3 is TGCGCCAGCAGCTTTGGGACCCGTGGGGCAGATACGCAGTATTTT.

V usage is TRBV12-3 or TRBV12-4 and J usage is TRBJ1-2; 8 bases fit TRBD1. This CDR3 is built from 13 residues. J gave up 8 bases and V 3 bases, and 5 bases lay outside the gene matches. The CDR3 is CASSLYRGNGYTF. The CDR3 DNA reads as TGTGCCAGCAGTTTGTACAGGGGGAACGGCTACACCTTC.

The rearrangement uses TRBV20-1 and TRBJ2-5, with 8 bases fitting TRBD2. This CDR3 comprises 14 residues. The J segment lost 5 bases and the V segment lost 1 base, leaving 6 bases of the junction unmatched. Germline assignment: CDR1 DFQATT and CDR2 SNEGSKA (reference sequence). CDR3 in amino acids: CSARAGGRWETQYF. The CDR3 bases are TGCAGTGCTAGAGCGGGGGGGCGGTGGGAGACCCAGTACTTC.

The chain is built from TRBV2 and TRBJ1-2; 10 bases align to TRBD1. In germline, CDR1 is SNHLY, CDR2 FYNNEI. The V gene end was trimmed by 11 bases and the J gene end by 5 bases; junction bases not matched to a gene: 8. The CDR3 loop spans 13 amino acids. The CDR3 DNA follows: TGTGCCTTCCATGGGACAGGGGTATATGGCTACACCTTC. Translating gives CAFHGTGVYGYTF.

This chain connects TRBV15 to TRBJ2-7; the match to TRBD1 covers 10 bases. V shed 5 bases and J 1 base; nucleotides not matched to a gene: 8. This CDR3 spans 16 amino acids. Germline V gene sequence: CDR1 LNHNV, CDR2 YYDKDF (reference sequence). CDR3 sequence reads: CATSPTRDRGSYEQYF. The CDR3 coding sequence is TGTGCCACCAGCCCTACCCGGGACAGGGGATCCTACGAGCAGTACTTC.

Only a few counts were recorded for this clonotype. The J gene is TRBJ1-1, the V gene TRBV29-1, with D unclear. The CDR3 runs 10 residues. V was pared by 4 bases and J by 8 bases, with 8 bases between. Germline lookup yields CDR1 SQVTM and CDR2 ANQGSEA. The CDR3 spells CSVGALEAFF. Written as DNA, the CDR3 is TGCAGCGTTGGGGCTCTAGAAGCTTTCTTT.

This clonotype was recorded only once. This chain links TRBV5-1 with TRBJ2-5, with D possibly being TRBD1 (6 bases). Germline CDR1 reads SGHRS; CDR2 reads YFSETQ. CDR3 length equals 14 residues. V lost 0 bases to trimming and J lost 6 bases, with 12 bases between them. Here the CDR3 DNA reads TGCGCCAGCAGCTTGGTCCAGGGGACACAGACCCAGTACTTC. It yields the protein CASSLVQGTQTQYF.

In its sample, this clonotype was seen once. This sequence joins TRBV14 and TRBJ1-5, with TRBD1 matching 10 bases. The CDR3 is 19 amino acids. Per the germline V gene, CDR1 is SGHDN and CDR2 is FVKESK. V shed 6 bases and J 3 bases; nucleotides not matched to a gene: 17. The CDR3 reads CASRLRPGQGFTDNQPQHF. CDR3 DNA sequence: TGTGCCAGCAGACTAAGACCGGGACAGGGGTTTACGGACAATCAGCCCCAGCATTTT.

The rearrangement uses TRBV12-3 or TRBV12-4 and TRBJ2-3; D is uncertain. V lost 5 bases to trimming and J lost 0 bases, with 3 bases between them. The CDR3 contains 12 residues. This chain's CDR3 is CASSISTDTQYF. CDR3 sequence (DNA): TGTGCCAGCAGTATTAGCACAGATACGCAGTATTTT.

The DNA of the CDR3 is TGTGCCAGTAGTGATCGTCCAAGGGGGTTGGACTATGGCTACACCTTC. Amino acid sequence: CASSDRPRGLDYGYTF. This chain uses TRBV19 with TRBJ1-2; TRBD1 is a possible D gene (6 bases). V lost 5 bases, J lost 3 bases, and 19 bases lay in between. This CDR3 spans 16 amino acids. The germline V gene has CDR1 LNHDA and CDR2 SQIVND (reference sequence).

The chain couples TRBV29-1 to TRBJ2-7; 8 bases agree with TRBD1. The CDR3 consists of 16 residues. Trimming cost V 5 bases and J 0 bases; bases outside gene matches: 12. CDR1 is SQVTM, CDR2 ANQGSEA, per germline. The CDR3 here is CSVTSLSGTGSYEQYF. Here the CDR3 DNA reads TGCAGCGTTACCAGTCTTTCCGGGACAGGCTCCTACGAGCAGTACTTC.

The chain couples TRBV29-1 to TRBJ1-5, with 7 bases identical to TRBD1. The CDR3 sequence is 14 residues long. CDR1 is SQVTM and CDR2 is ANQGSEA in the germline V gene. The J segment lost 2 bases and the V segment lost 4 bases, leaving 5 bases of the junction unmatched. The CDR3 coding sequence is TGCAGCGTTGCAGACAGGGCTGGCAATCAGCCCCAGCATTTT. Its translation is CSVADRAGNQPQHF.

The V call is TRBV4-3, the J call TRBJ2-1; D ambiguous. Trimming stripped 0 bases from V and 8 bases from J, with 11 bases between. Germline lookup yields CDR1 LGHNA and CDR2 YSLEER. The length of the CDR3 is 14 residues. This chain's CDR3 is CASSQEARSHEQFF. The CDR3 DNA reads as TGCGCCAGCAGCCAAGAAGCCCGGAGTCATGAGCAGTTCTTC.

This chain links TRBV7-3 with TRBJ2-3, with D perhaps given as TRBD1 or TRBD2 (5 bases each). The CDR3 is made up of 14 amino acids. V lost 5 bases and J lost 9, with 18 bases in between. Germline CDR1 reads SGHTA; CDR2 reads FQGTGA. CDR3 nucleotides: TGTGCCAGCAGCGACCAGGGCCCCCGGGGCACGCAGTATTTT. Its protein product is CASSDQGPRGTQYF.

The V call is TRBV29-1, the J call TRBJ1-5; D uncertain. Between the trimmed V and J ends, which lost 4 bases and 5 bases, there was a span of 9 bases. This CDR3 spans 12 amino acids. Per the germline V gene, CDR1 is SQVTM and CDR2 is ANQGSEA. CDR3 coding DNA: TGCAGCGTTGGAGGGCAACATCAGCCCCAGCATTTT. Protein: CSVGGQHQPQHF.

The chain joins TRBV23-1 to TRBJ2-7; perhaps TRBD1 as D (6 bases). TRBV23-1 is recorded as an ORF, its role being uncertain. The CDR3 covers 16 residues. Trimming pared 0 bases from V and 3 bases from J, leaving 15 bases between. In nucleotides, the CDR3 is TGCGCCAGCAGTCAATCAGTTGATAGAGGGGGCTACGAGCAGTACTTC. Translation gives CASSQSVDRGGYEQYF.

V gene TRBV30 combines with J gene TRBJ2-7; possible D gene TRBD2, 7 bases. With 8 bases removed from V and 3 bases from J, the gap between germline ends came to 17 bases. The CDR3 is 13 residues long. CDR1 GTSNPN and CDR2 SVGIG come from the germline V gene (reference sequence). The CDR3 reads CATGGDIFYEQYF. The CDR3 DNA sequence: TGTGCCACTGGGGGGGACATATTCTACGAGCAGTACTTC.

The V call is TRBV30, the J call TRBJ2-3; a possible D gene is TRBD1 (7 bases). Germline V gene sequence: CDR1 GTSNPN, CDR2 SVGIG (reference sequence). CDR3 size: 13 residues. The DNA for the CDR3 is TGTGCTTCCTCCAGGGGGGTCGGGGATACGCAGTATTTT. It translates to CASSRGVGDTQYF.

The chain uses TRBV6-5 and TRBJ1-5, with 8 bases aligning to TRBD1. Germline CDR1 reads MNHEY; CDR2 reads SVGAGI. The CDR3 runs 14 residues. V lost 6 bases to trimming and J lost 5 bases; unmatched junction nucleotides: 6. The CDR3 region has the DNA TGTGCCAGCAGCGCAGACAGGGGTGATCAGCCCCAGCATTTT. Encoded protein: CASSADRGDQPQHF.

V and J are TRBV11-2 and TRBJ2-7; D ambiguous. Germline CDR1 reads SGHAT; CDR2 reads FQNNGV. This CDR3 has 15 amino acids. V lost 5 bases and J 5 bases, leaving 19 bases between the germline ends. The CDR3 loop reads CASSPLGPFGDEQYF. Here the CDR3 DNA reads TGTGCCAGCAGCCCCCTAGGACCCTTTGGGGACGAGCAGTACTTC.

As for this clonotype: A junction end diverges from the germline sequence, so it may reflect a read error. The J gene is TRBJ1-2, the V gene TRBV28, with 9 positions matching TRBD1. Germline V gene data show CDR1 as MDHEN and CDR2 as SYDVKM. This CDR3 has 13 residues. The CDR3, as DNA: TGTGCCAGCAGTCCCGCCGGGACAGGGAGGGTTGGGTTC. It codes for CASSPAGTGRVGF.

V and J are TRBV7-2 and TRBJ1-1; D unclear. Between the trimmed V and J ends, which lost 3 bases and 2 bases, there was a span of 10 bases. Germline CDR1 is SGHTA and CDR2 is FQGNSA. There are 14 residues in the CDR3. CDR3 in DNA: TGTGCCAGCAGCTTTACTCAGACTAACACTGAAGCTTTCTTT. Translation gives CASSFTQTNTEAFF. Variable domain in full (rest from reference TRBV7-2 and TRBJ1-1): GAGVSQSPSNKVTEKGKDVELRCDPISGHTALYWYRQSLGQGLEFLIYFQGNSAPDKSGLPSDRFSAERTGGSVSTLTIQRTQQEDSAVYLCASSFTQTNTEAFFGQGTRLTVV.

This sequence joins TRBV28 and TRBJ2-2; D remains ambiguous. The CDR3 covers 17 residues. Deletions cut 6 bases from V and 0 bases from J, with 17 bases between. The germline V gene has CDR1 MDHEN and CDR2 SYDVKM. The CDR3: CASSDAMTLANTGELFF. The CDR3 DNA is TGTGCCAGCAGCGACGCCATGACACTCGCGAACACCGGGGAGCTGTTTTTT.

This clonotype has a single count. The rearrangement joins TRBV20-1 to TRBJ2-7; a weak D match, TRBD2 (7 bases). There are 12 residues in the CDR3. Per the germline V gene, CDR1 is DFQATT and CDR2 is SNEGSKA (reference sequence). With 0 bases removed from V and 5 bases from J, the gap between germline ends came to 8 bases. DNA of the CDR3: TGCAGTGCTAGAGAAGGGGGGGACGAGCAGTACTTC. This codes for CSAREGGDEQYF.

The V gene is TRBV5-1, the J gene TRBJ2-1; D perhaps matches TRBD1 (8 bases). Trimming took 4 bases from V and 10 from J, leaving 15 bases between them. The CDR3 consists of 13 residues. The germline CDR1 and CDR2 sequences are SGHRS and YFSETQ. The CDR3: CASSRQGRAEQFF. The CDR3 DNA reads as TGCGCCAGCAGCCGACAGGGGAGGGCGGAGCAGTTCTTC.

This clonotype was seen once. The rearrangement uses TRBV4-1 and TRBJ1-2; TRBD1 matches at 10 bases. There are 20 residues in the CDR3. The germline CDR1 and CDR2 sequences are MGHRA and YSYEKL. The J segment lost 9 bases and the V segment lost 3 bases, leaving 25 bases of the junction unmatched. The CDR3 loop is CASSQDPLYRDRGLRMRYTF. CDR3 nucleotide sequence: TGCGCCAGCAGCCAGGATCCCCTCTACCGGGACAGGGGATTAAGGATGCGCTACACCTTC.

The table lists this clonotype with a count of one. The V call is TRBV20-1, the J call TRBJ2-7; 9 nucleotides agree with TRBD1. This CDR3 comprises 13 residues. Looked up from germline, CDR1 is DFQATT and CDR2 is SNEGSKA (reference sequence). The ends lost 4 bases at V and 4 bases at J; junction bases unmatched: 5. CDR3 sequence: CSATGQGMYEQYF. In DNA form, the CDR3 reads TGCAGTGCTACAGGACAGGGGATGTACGAGCAGTACTTC.

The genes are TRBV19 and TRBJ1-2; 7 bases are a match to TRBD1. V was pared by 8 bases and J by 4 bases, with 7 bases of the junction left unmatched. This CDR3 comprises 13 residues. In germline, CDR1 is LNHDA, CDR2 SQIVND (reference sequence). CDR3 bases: TGTGCCAGTGGGACAGCCCCCAGCTATGGCTACACCTTC. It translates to CASGTAPSYGYTF. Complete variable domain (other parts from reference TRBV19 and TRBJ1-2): DGGITQSPKYLFRKEGQNVTLSCEQNLNHDAMYWYRQDPGQGLRLIYYSQIVNDFQKGDIAEGYSVSREKKESFPLTVTSAQKNPTAFYLCASGTAPSYGYTFGSGTRLTVV.

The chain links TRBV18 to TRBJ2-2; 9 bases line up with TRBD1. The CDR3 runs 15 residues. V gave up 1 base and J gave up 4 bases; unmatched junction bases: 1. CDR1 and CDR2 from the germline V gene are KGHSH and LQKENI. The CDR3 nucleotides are TGTGCCAGCTCACCACTGGGACAGGGCACCGGGGAGCTGTTTTTT. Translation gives CASSPLGQGTGELFF.

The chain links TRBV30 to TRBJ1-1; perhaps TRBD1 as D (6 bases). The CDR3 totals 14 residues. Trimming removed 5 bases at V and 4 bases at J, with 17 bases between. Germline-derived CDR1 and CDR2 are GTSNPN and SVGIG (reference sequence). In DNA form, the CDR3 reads TGTGCCTGGGCGTTGGACCCAGGGGCCACTGAAGCTTTCTTT. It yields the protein CAWALDPGATEAFF.